This T cell receptor beta chain was sequenced in a study of CD8 T cells in Susac syndrome. Reverse transcription of 0.5 to 1 ug RNA was performed with random hexamers. Amplification of TCR beta CDR3 used immunoSEQ multiplex PCR across 54 Vbeta and 13 Jbeta. TCRdb passed the immunoSEQ multiplex PCR reads through MiXCR, listing each CDR3 protein once. The sample has more than 110,000 distinct CDR3 sequences, over 90% seen once. The study, taken as a whole, reports: The CD4+ T cell repertoires that were profiled in Susac syndrome showed no clonal expansion.

Comments on this clonotype: Its target is not known.

The V gene lost 1 base and the J gene lost 11 bases, with 5 bases spanning the gap. From germline, CDR1 is SGHDN and CDR2 FVKESK. This CDR3 has 10 residues. TEMRA cells were FACS-enriched, while CD8+ and CD4+ T cells were negatively isolated. The chain carries TRBV14 and TRBJ1-1; D is uncertain. This receptor was taken from a human donor with Susac syndrome. Sequencing was done on a sample of CD4+ T cells from PBMCs. Written as DNA, the CDR3 is TGTGCCAGCAGCCAAGGAAGTGCTTTCTTT. Encoded protein: CASSQGSAFF.